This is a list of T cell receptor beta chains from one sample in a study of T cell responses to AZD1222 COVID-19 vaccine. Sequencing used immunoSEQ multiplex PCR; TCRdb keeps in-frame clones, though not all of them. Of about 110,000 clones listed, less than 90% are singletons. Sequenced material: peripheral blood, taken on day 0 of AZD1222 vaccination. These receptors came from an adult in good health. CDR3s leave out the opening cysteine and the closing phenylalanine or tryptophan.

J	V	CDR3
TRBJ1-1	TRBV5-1	ASSLVGGRTEAF
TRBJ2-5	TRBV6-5	ASSYAVGATARTQY
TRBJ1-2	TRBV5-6	ASNSATGMDGYGYT
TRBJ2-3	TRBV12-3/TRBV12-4	ASSPSTDTQY
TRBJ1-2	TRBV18	ASSPQGTGYGYT
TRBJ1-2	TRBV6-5	ASSRGRAGYT
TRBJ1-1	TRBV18	ASSPDRGYTEAF
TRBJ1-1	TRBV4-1	ASSQTAVMNTEAF
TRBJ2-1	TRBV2	ASSPAVIAGGPDEQF
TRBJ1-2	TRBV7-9	ASSPGPMEIGYT
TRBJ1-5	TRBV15	ATSRDVGGNQPQH
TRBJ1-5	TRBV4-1	ASSQDQLGVQPQH
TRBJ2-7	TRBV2	ASSTSGTGASYEQY